These 8 T cell receptor beta chains share one sample of origin, sequenced in a study of response to subunit inactivated influenza vaccine. TCRdb reprocessed the RT-PCR reads with MiXCR, giving one entry per CDR3 protein. The repertoire includes about 190,000 distinct CDR3 sequences, approximately 15% of them detected once, and 26% sits in the top ten. The sample consisted of CD8+ T cells sorted from PBMCs, taken roughly 5 days after vaccination. These receptors all come from a middle-aged man who received an inactivated influenza vaccine.

This clonotype has only a few counts. The chain couples TRBV9 to TRBJ1-2, with D tentatively TRBD1 (6 bases). V lost 2 bases to trimming and J lost 3 bases, with 8 bases between them. This CDR3 spans 13 amino acids. Germline V lookup: CDR1 SGDLS, CDR2 YYNGEE. The CDR3 region is CASSVGGDYGYTF. For the CDR3, the DNA is TGTGCCAGCAGCGTTGGGGGCGACTATGGCTACACCTTC.

This clonotype came up many times. The rearrangement links TRBV12-3 or TRBV12-4 to TRBJ2-1, with D perhaps matching TRBD2 (5 bases). V was trimmed by 5 bases and J by 7 bases, leaving 9 bases between them. The length of the CDR3 is 12 residues. The CDR3 here is CASSGRGNEQFF. CDR3 DNA sequence: TGTGCCAGCAGTGGTAGAGGGAATGAGCAGTTCTTC.

CDR3 amino acids: CATSEGLAGGFDTQYF. The CDR3 DNA sequence: TGTGCCACCAGTGAGGGACTAGCGGGAGGTTTTGATACGCAGTATTTT. This chain links TRBV24-1 with TRBJ2-3; 15 bases line up with TRBD2. The CDR3 covers 16 residues. CDR1 is KGHDR and CDR2 is SFDVKD in the germline V gene. The V segment lost 4 bases and the J segment 6 bases; nucleotides outside the gene matches: 4.

The chain combines TRBV9 with TRBJ2-3; the D gene is possibly TRBD1 (7 bases). Trimming left V 4 bases short and J 2 bases short, with 14 bases between. There are 15 residues in the CDR3. Germline assignment: CDR1 SGDLS and CDR2 YYNGEE. In nucleotides, the CDR3 is TGTGCCAGCAGCCCAGGGGGGCCCTACACAGATACGCAGTATTTT. Its translation is CASSPGGPYTDTQYF. Full variable domain (remainder filled in from reference TRBV9 and TRBJ2-3): DSGVTQTPKHLITATGQRVTLRCSPRSGDLSVYWYQQSLDQGLQFLIQYYNGEERAKGNILERFSAQQFPDLHSELNLSSLELGDSALYFCASSPGGPYTDTQYFGPGTRLTVL.

This chain connects TRBV12-3 or TRBV12-4 to TRBJ1-1; TRBD1 matches 9 bases. The trim removed 7 bases at V and 0 bases at J, leaving 6 bases unmatched. The CDR3 loop spans 15 amino acids. This chain's CDR3 is CASILQGAMNTEAFF. The CDR3 coding sequence is TGTGCCAGCATCCTACAGGGGGCCATGAACACTGAAGCTTTCTTT.

This clonotype has at least ten counts. V and J are TRBV29-1 and TRBJ1-2; D unresolved. The CDR3 runs to 14 residues. Germline values: CDR1 SQVTM, CDR2 ANQGSEA. V shed 0 bases and J shed 5 bases, with 13 bases lying between them. The CDR3 nucleotides are TGCAGCGTTGAAGATCATCTGCCTCCTTATGGCTACACCTTC. This encodes CSVEDHLPPYGYTF. Complete variable domain (other parts from reference TRBV29-1 and TRBJ1-2): SAVISQKPSRDICQRGTSLTIQCQVDSQVTMMFWYRQQPGQSLTLIATANQGSEATYESGFVIDKFPISRPNLTFSTLTVSNMSPEDSSIYLCSVEDHLPPYGYTFGSGTRLTVV.

This clonotype has just a few counts. The rearrangement uses TRBV12-3 or TRBV12-4 and TRBJ2-1, with 10 positions matching TRBD2. V lost 0 bases, J lost 7 bases, and 3 bases stayed unmatched. CDR3 length: 15 amino acids. The CDR3 bases are TGTGCCAGCAGTTTAGCCCTAGCGGGAGAAAATGAGCAGTTCTTC. It yields the protein CASSLALAGENEQFF.

This clonotype came up many times. The chain uses TRBV10-3 and TRBJ2-7, with D perhaps TRBD2 (7 bases). The CDR3 totals 15 residues. V lost 4 bases to trimming and J lost 6 bases, with 19 bases between them. The V gene's germline CDR1 is ENHRY and CDR2 SYGVKD. The CDR3 sequence: CAISAVKGGSAEQYF. In nucleotides, the CDR3 is TGTGCCATCAGTGCGGTGAAGGGGGGGTCGGCCGAGCAGTACTTC.